The clone carrying this T cell receptor (beta chain) was seen a handful of times. The antigen is not known. This record belongs to a study of T-cell reconstitution after alpha-beta-depleted transplantation in children. CDR3 length: 15 residues. Germline CDR1 and CDR2: KGHDR and SFDVKD. V was clipped by 8 bases and J by 2 bases, with 17 bases between them. For TCRbeta, the library was prepared with unique molecular identifiers. A single record per CDR3 protein comes from TCRdb applying MiXCR to the PCR reads. The profile shows 45,000 to 60,000 distinct CDR3 sequences, under 60% of them singletons. Study-wide points: Among T cells one year after transplant, newly produced cells accounted for most counts and diversity.

V is TRBV24-1 and J is TRBJ1-1; a weak D match, TRBD1 (5 bases). The source of this sequence is a boy under two years old with SCID, due to receive a stem cell transplant. The starting material was peripheral blood, obtained before TCRalphabeta/CD19-depleted stem cell transplant. CDR3 DNA: TGTGCCACCACCGGGGCCGGCACCCCTAACACTGAAGCTTTCTTT. Translated, it gives CATTGAGTPNTEAFF.